Here is one T cell receptor (beta chain) with its context. The data were taken from a study of blood T cell repertoires in COVID-19. The overall study: Sample material is recorded as cDNA or gDNA derived from T cells, B-cell-depleted T cells, or PBMCs.

In the source study's methods: Amplified reference gene primers provided the basis for estimating nucleated cell counts. Profiling relied on immunoSEQ multiplex PCR, and the TCRdb table lists in-frame clones only, not all of them. V and J calls and clone size are as listed in that table; D and trimming were resolved from the DNA. This sample has 300,000 to 350,000 clones; around 91% occur once, and the top ten carry under 3.5%. Germline CDR1 is SGHNT and CDR2 is YYREEE (reference sequence). The ends lost 3 bases at V and 5 bases at J; junction bases unmatched: 6. The length of the CDR3 is 17 residues.

This clonotype was sampled from a woman aged 18-35 years who had recovered from COVID-19. The J gene is TRBJ2-1, the V gene TRBV5-4; 15 nucleotides line up with TRBD2. The sequenced sample was peripheral blood. CDR3 in amino acids: CASSSGGLAGGNNEQFF. DNA for the CDR3: TGTGCCAGCAGCTCGGGGGGACTAGCGGGAGGCAACAATGAGCAGTTCTTC.